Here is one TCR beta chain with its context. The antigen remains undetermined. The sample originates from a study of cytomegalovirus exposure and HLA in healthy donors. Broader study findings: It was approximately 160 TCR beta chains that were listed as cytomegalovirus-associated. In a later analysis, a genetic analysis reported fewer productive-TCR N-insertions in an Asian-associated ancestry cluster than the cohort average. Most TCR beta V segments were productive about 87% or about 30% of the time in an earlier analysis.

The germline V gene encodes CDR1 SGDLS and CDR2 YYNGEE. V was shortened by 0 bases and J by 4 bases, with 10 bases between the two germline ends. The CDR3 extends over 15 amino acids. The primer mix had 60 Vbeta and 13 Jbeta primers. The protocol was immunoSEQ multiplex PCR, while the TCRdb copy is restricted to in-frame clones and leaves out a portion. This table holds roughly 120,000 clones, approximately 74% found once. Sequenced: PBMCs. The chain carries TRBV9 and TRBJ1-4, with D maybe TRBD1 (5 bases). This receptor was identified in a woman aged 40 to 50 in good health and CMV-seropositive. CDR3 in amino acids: CASSVGAGINEKLFF. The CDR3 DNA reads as TGTGCCAGCAGCGTAGGGGCAGGGATTAATGAAAAACTGTTTTTT.